These 21 T cell receptor beta chains share one sample of origin, sequenced in a study of T cells in Graves' hyperthyroidism and ophthalmopathy (dated by TCRdb to about 2019). Libraries were built with multiplex PCR. Sequencing used an Illumina HiSeq 2000. The TCR beta CDR3 regions were amplified from RNA transcripts. The TCR CDR3 was subjected to a first round of RT-PCR using the HTBI primer set and the Qiagen OneStep RT-PCR kit. TCRdb reprocessed the public reads (quality trimming at Q25 with fastp, clone calling with MiXCR) and kept in-frame beta chains. Every distinct CDR3 protein forms one entry, paired with its most common genes and DNA. The sample has approximately 640,000 distinct CDR3 sequences on record, about 16% of them singletons. 3.5% to 4% of the sample rests with the top ten. Sequencing was carried out using blood. The receptors here all came from a woman between 25 and 40 years old with Graves' hyperthyroidism.

The J gene is TRBJ2-3, the V gene TRBV14; TRBD2 aligns across 13 bases. V lost 1 base, J lost 2 bases, and 3 bases stayed unmatched. CDR1 SGHDN and CDR2 FVKESK come from the germline V gene. This CDR3 is 17 amino acids long. CDR3 nucleotide sequence: TGTGCCAGCAGCCAAGGGGGACTAGCGGGAACCACAGATACGCAGTATTTT. Its protein is CASSQGGLAGTTDTQYF.

This clonotype has a handful of counts. No conserved phenylalanine or tryptophan ends this CDR3, so it is likely a read error. V gene TRBV3-1 combines with J gene TRBJ1-2; D not resolved. V was cut by 10 bases and J by 4 bases, with 10 bases left in between. Germline CDR1 and CDR2: LGHDT and YNNKEL (reference sequence). This CDR3 is 11 amino acids long. Here the CDR3 reads CATYSSYGYTL. The CDR3 bases are TGTGCCACCTACAGCTCCTATGGCTACACCCTC.

The genes are TRBV19 and TRBJ2-5, with D possibly called TRBD1 or TRBD2 (5 bases each). The J call may not be correct, given that the DNA end is closer to TRBJ2-1. CDR3 length: 13 amino acids. Germline assignment: CDR1 LNHDA and CDR2 SQIVND (reference sequence). The CDR3 DNA sequence: TGTGCCAGTAGTATAAACACAAAAGGGGACCAGTTCTTC. Its translation: CASSINTKGDQFF.

This clonotype was seen ten or more times. The CDR3 DNA follows: TGTGCCAGCAGCCCGGAATTGAACACTGAAGCTTTCTTT. It codes for CASSPELNTEAFF. The V and J genes are TRBV11-2 and TRBJ1-1, with D uncertain. The CDR3 is 13 amino acids. V was cut by 5 bases and J by 0 bases, with 7 bases left in between. In germline, CDR1 is SGHAT, CDR2 FQNNGV.

The chain links TRBV29-1 to TRBJ1-5; D gene uncertain. V was cut by 3 bases and J by 3 bases, with 6 bases left in between. The CDR3 has 12 residues. Germline V gene lookup returns CDR1 SQVTM and CDR2 ANQGSEA. CDR3 in DNA: TGCAGCGTTGAGGGAGACAATCAGCCCCAGCATTTT. Protein: CSVEGDNQPQHF.

This clonotype was counted ten times or more. The chain combines TRBV2 with TRBJ1-2; 8 bases fit TRBD1. V shed 0 bases and J 7 bases; nucleotides not matched to a gene: 7. CDR3 size: 15 residues. In germline, CDR1 is SNHLY, CDR2 FYNNEI. CDR3 nucleotides: TGTGCCAGCAGTGAAGCAGGGCAGGGGGCGGTTGGCTACACCTTC. Amino acid sequence: CASSEAGQGAVGYTF.

This clonotype was recorded at least ten times. The chain links TRBV30 to TRBJ2-1; 9 nucleotides match TRBD2. Germline-derived CDR1 and CDR2 are GTSNPN and SVGIG (reference sequence). This CDR3 is 15 amino acids long. With 5 bases clipped from V and 6 bases from J, the junction kept 11 bases outside the gene matches. For the CDR3, the DNA is TGTGCCTGGGGTCCCGGGACTAGCTTGGCCAATGAGCAGTTCTTC. Its protein product is CAWGPGTSLANEQFF.

The chain carries TRBV5-1 and TRBJ2-5, with TRBD2 matching over 10 bases. Looked up from germline, CDR1 is SGHRS and CDR2 is YFSETQ. J was trimmed by 5 bases and V by 0 bases; bases with no gene match: 10. The CDR3 has 17 amino acids. For the CDR3, the DNA is TGCGCCAGCAGCTTGGGAGGACTAGCGGAGCTTTCGGAGACCCAGTACTTC. This codes for CASSLGGLAELSETQYF.

This clonotype was seen repeatedly, ten times or more. This rearrangement joins TRBV3-1 to TRBJ2-7; maybe TRBD2 (6 bases). The V gene's germline CDR1 is LGHDT and CDR2 YNNKEL (reference sequence). The CDR3 is 13 residues long. V was cut by 6 bases and J by 5 bases, with 14 bases left in between. The CDR3 sequence: CASSSGTRDEQYF. Here the CDR3 DNA reads TGTGCCAGCAGTTCCGGGACTCGGGACGAGCAGTACTTC.

The J gene is TRBJ2-1, the V gene TRBV24-1, with D tentatively TRBD1 or TRBD2 (5 bases each). The CDR3 contains 14 residues. The germline V and J ends were trimmed by 4 bases and 4 bases, with 10 bases remaining between them. The germline gives CDR1 KGHDR, CDR2 SFDVKD. The CDR3, as DNA: TGTGCCACCAGTGACCCGGGACGGTACAATGAGCAGTTCTTC. It encodes CATSDPGRYNEQFF.

This clonotype turned up a few times. This chain links TRBV20-1 with TRBJ1-1; 8 positions agree with TRBD1. This CDR3 has 13 residues. CDR1 DFQATT and CDR2 SNEGSKA come from the germline V gene (reference sequence). Germline trimming cut 1 base from V and 4 bases from J; bases unmatched to any gene: 2. The CDR3 sequence is CSARADRGTEAFF. As DNA, the CDR3 is TGCAGTGCTAGAGCAGACAGGGGCACTGAAGCTTTCTTT.

In this sample, this clonotype turned up a few times. V usage is TRBV19 and J usage is TRBJ2-3, with 9 bases identical to TRBD2. Germline CDR1 and CDR2: LNHDA and SQIVND (reference sequence). CDR3 length: 17 residues. V lost 3 bases and J lost 2; bases outside the gene matches: 9. CDR3 sequence reads: CASSIIELAGNTDTQYF. DNA of the CDR3: TGTGCCAGTAGTATCATAGAACTAGCGGGTAACACAGATACGCAGTATTTT.

V is TRBV20-1 and J is TRBJ1-5; a possible D gene is TRBD1 (6 bases). The CDR3 is made up of 16 amino acids. CDR1 and CDR2 (germline): DFQATT, SNEGSKA (reference sequence). Between the trimmed V and J ends, which lost 3 bases and 4 bases, there was a span of 19 bases. The CDR3 spells CSARERTGTRNQPQHF. The CDR3 nucleotides are TGCAGTGCTAGGGAACGCACCGGGACACGGAATCAGCCCCAGCATTTT.

On this clonotype: This may be a read error, as it is one base from a much larger clone. The V call is TRBV13, the J call TRBJ2-2, with TRBD2 matching over 7 bases. With V trimmed by 5 bases and J by 6 bases, 12 bases remained unmatched. From germline, CDR1 is PRHDT and CDR2 FYEKMQ (reference sequence). CDR3 length: 16 residues. CDR3 region: CASSPVGLDGAGELFF. CDR3 in DNA: TGTGCCAGCAGCCCCGTCGGACTAGACGGGGCCGGGGAGCTGTTTTTT.

This clonotype came up a few times. The chain uses TRBV12-5 and TRBJ2-3; possible D gene TRBD1, 5 bases. Trimming pared 6 bases from V and 2 bases from J, leaving 9 bases between. The CDR3 runs to 13 residues. Per germline, CDR1 LGHNT and CDR2 FRNRAP. The CDR3 nucleotides are TGTGCTAGTGGCCCGGACACCACAGATACGCAGTATTTT. Translation: CASGPDTTDTQYF. Together with reference TRBV12-5 and TRBJ2-3, the CDR3 gives the full variable domain: DARVTQTPRHKVTEMGQEVTMRCQPILGHNTVFWYRQTMMQGLELLAYFRNRAPLDDSGMPKDRFSAEMPDATLATLKIQPSEPRDSAVYFCASGPDTTDTQYFGPGTRLTVL.

This clonotype showed up just a few times. V is TRBV4-3 and J is TRBJ1-1, with unresolved D. The CDR3 spans 13 residues. With 0 bases removed from V and 7 bases from J, the gap between germline ends came to 9 bases. Germline values: CDR1 LGHNA, CDR2 YSLEER. The CDR3 here is CASSQDLELEAFF. In DNA, the CDR3 is TGCGCCAGCAGCCAAGATCTCGAGCTTGAAGCTTTCTTT.

This clonotype was seen ten or more times. V is TRBV6-1 and J is TRBJ2-7; TRBD2 is a possible D gene (5 bases). The length of the CDR3 is 15 residues. The germline V gene encodes CDR1 MNHNS and CDR2 SASEGT. V lost 6 bases, J lost 0 bases, and 15 bases lay in between. The CDR3 spells CASRGWGVSSYEQYF. The CDR3, as DNA: TGTGCCAGCAGGGGATGGGGAGTGAGCTCCTACGAGCAGTACTTC.

CDR3 DNA: TGTGCCAGTAGTATGGGACAGACCTACGAGCAGTACTTC. This gives the protein CASSMGQTYEQYF. The chain joins TRBV19 to TRBJ2-7; the match to TRBD1 covers 7 bases. Trimming took 3 bases from V and 2 from J; bases not matched to a gene: 1. Per the germline V gene, CDR1 is LNHDA and CDR2 is SQIVND (reference sequence). The CDR3 covers 13 residues.

In this sample, this clonotype turned up many times. The V and J genes are TRBV20-1 and TRBJ2-1; TRBD2 agrees at 9 bases. The CDR3 consists of 15 residues. The germline V gene has CDR1 DFQATT and CDR2 SNEGSKA (reference sequence). The V and J ends lost 6 bases and 5 bases, in that order; junction bases with no gene match: 11. Here the CDR3 reads CSARHPSGANNEQFF. The CDR3 nucleotides read TGCAGTGCCAGGCACCCTAGCGGGGCTAACAATGAGCAGTTCTTC.

This clonotype appeared many times. The rearrangement links TRBV28 to TRBJ2-7, with no clear D. CDR1 is MDHEN and CDR2 is SYDVKM in the germline V gene. The CDR3 covers 13 residues. V was cut by 5 bases and J by 6 bases, with 14 bases left in between. CDR3 residues: CASSLESKGEQYF. The CDR3 region has the DNA TGTGCCAGCAGTCTAGAAAGCAAGGGCGAGCAGTACTTC. Full variable domain (rest looked up from reference TRBV28 and TRBJ2-7): DVKVTQSSRYLVKRTGEKVFLECVQDMDHENMFWYRQDPGLGLRLIYFSYDVKMKEKGDIPEGYSVSREKKERFSLILESASTNQTSMYLCASSLESKGEQYFGPGTRLTVT.

The rearrangement uses TRBV29-1 and TRBJ2-1; D not certain. V was clipped by 5 bases and J by 0 bases, with 8 bases between them. The CDR3 spans 13 residues. The germline CDR1 and CDR2 sequences are SQVTM and ANQGSEA. CDR3 amino acids: CSVSPRSYNEQFF. The CDR3 bases are TGCAGCGTTTCCCCCCGCTCCTACAATGAGCAGTTCTTC.